One and the same sample provided the 9 T cell receptor beta chains below, sequenced in a study of CD8+CD57+ T cells in acquired aplastic anemia. Researchers used genomic DNA as the template to profile TCR beta VDJ and CDR3. MiXCR, run by TCRdb on the reads, gives a single entry per CDR3 protein. In the table there are 190,000 or so distinct CDR3 sequences, approximately 57% of which are singletons. The sample taken for sequencing was sorted CD4+, CD8+, or CD8+CD57+ T cells (not recorded which) from PBMCs. The receptor source for this set is a human donor in good health.

The rearrangement links TRBV9 to TRBJ2-7; a possible D gene is TRBD1 (5 bases). V lost 3 bases and J lost 2, with 12 bases in between. This CDR3 comprises 14 residues. Germline V gene lookup returns CDR1 SGDLS and CDR2 YYNGEE. CDR3 DNA: TGTGCCAGCAGCGGAACAGGCCCTACCTACGAGCAGTACTTC. Translating it yields CASSGTGPTYEQYF.

The chain uses TRBV9 and TRBJ1-2, with D tentatively TRBD1 (6 bases). Germline CDR1 reads SGDLS; CDR2 reads YYNGEE. V was clipped by 3 bases and J by 8 bases, with 8 bases between them. CDR3 length equals 11 residues. The CDR3 coding sequence is TGTGCCAGCAGCGGGGGGGCAGGCTACACCTTC. As protein: CASSGGAGYTF.

The chain has TRBV7-8 and TRBJ2-5; 8 nucleotides align to TRBD2. Looked up from germline, CDR1 is SGHVS and CDR2 is FQNEAQ. There are 14 residues in the CDR3. With 8 bases clipped from V and 7 bases from J, the junction kept 12 bases outside the gene matches. CDR3 DNA sequence: TGTGCCAGCGGAAATATAGCGGGGTGGGGGACCCAGTACTTC. Translation gives CASGNIAGWGTQYF.

This clonotype occurred a few times. The chain combines TRBV9 with TRBJ2-2; TRBD2 matches at 9 bases. The ends lost 2 bases at V and 0 bases at J; junction bases unmatched: 8. Germline CDR1 and CDR2: SGDLS and YYNGEE. There are 18 residues in the CDR3. The CDR3 sequence: CASSVGVRGRANTGELFF. As DNA, the CDR3 is TGTGCCAGCAGCGTTGGGGTTCGCGGGAGGGCGAACACCGGGGAGCTGTTTTTT.

The rearrangement links TRBV24-1 to TRBJ1-5, with D possibly being TRBD1 (5 bases). Germline V gene sequence: CDR1 KGHDR, CDR2 SFDVKD. This CDR3 has 16 residues. V was pared by 2 bases and J by 4 bases, with 14 bases between. The CDR3 region has the DNA TGTGCCACCAGTGATTCCACAGGAGTAGTAAATCAGCCCCAGCATTTT. Translated: CATSDSTGVVNQPQHF.

The V and J genes are TRBV7-2 and TRBJ1-2; a weak D match, TRBD1 (5 bases). There are 14 residues in the CDR3. Deletions cut 5 bases from V and 7 bases from J, with 17 bases between. Germline CDR1 and CDR2: SGHTA and FQGNSA. Written as DNA, the CDR3 is TGTGCCAGCAGCCAAGATAGGGACCAACTTGGCTACACCTTC. The encoded protein is CASSQDRDQLGYTF. The variable domain in full, completed from reference TRBV7-2 and TRBJ1-2, reads GAGVSQSPSNKVTEKGKDVELRCDPISGHTALYWYRQSLGQGLEFLIYFQGNSAPDKSGLPSDRFSAERTGGSVSTLTIQRTQQEDSAVYLCASSQDRDQLGYTFGSGTRLTVV.

Concerning this clonotype itself: This may arise from a read error, as a much more abundant clone is one base away. Since no conserved phenylalanine or tryptophan closes the CDR3, a read error is the likely cause. The V call is TRBV4-3, the J call TRBJ2-1, with a tentative D call TRBD1 (6 bases). The V and J ends lost 4 bases and 3 bases respectively, with 10 bases between them. The CDR3 extends over 14 amino acids. Per germline, CDR1 LGHNA and CDR2 YSLEER. The CDR3 protein is CASSLGQHYNEQFL. Here the CDR3 DNA reads TGCGCCAGCAGCCTGGGACAACACTACAATGAGCAGTTCCTC.

A remark on this clonotype: One end of the junction is discordant with germline, which a read error may explain. In DNA form, the CDR3 reads TGTGCCACCAGTGATTTGTCGGCGGGAGTATTATACGAGCAGTACTTC. Its protein product is CATSDLSAGVLYEQYF. This chain links TRBV25-1 with TRBJ2-7, with 7 positions matching TRBD2. The CDR3 totals 16 residues. Germline V gives CDR1 MGHDK, CDR2 SYGVNS.

This clonotype has a handful of counts. The V gene is TRBV19, the J gene TRBJ2-7; tentatively, D is TRBD1 (6 bases). Looked up from germline, CDR1 is LNHDA and CDR2 is SQIVND (reference sequence). The CDR3 consists of 13 residues. The V end lost 10 bases, the J end lost 3 bases, and 16 bases lay between the germline ends. The CDR3 DNA reads as TGTGCCACATTTAGGGGGAAGGACTACGAGCAGTACTTC. This codes for CATFRGKDYEQYF.